This T cell receptor beta chain appears in the sequencing data of a study of blood T cell repertoires in COVID-19. In the study overall: Researchers got acute and convalescent COVID-19 samples from the United States, Italy and Spain. T cells, B-cell-depleted T cells, or PBMCs supplied cDNA or gDNA.

Original processing methods: The authors estimated nucleated cell counts from reference gene primer amplification. The data were produced by immunoSEQ multiplex PCR, yet TCRdb's version contains in-frame clones alone and is incomplete. V, J and clone size derive from that table, while D and trimming were established from the DNA sequence. The sample holds around 260,000 clones, about nine tenths seen once. CDR1 and CDR2 (germline): MGHRA, YSYEKL. CDR3 size: 16 residues. Losses at the gene ends were 3 bases for V and 0 bases for J; bases not matched to a gene: 7. The clonotype was recovered from a woman in her twenties or thirties with active or convalescent COVID-19. The sequenced sample consisted of peripheral blood. V and J are TRBV4-1 and TRBJ2-7; 8 bases align to TRBD1. CDR3 sequence (DNA): TGCGCCAGCAGCCAGGGGACAGGTAGGATCTCCTACGAGCAGTACTTC. Protein sequence: CASSQGTGRISYEQYF.